The 20 T cell receptor beta chains in this list originate from one sample, sequenced in a study of cytomegalovirus exposure and HLA in healthy donors. Both 60 Vbeta primers and 13 Jbeta primers went into the PCR. The assay was immunoSEQ multiplex PCR, and TCRdb's table has in-frame clones only and misses some. The profile shows 120,000 or so clones, about 80% of them singletons. The specimen was PBMCs. Receptor source: a woman between 45 and 60 years old in good health and CMV-seropositive.

The V and J genes are TRBV4-1 and TRBJ2-1; 9 bases match TRBD2. The germline CDR1 and CDR2 sequences are MGHRA and YSYEKL. The CDR3 has 15 amino acids. Losses at the gene ends were 4 bases for V and 7 bases for J; bases not matched to a gene: 8. Written as DNA, the CDR3 is TGCGCCAGCAGCCTCCTAGCGGGGTTTGGGAATGAGCAGTTCTTC. It yields the protein CASSLLAGFGNEQFF.

The genes are TRBV2 and TRBJ2-3; TRBD2 aligns across 7 bases. Germline V gene data show CDR1 as SNHLY and CDR2 as FYNNEI. J lost 3 bases, V lost 7 bases, and 7 bases had no gene match. The CDR3 totals 14 residues. The CDR3 here is CASIDSGSTDTQYF. For the CDR3, the DNA is TGTGCCAGCATAGATAGCGGGTCTACAGATACGCAGTATTTT.

This sequence joins TRBV2 and TRBJ1-1, with D unclear. CDR1 is SNHLY and CDR2 is FYNNEI in the germline V gene. The V gene lost 7 bases and the J gene lost 1 base, with 10 bases spanning the gap. This CDR3 has 13 residues. The CDR3 sequence: CASTERENTEAFF. CDR3 DNA: TGTGCCAGCACCGAGAGAGAGAACACTGAAGCTTTCTTT.

This chain uses TRBV30 with TRBJ2-1; weak D call: TRBD2 (7 bases). In germline, CDR1 is GTSNPN, CDR2 SVGIG (reference sequence). The CDR3 runs to 14 residues. V lost 0 bases, J lost 9 bases, and 15 bases lay in between. The CDR3 spells CAWSVGGPLPEQFF. CDR3 in DNA: TGTGCCTGGAGTGTGGGGGGGCCCCTCCCTGAGCAGTTCTTC.

The J gene is TRBJ1-1, the V gene TRBV12-5; possible D gene TRBD1, 5 bases. The germline CDR1 and CDR2 sequences are LGHNT and FRNRAP. V was pared by 0 bases and J by 10 bases, with 12 bases between. The CDR3 runs 13 residues. The CDR3 DNA is TGTGCTAGTGGTTTGGTCACAGGATTACGAGCTTTCTTT. This sequence encodes CASGLVTGLRAFF.

CDR3 in DNA: TGCGCCAGCAGCCAAGACGATGGGACAGCGGCATGGGGCCATGGCTACACCTTC. Its protein is CASSQDDGTAAWGHGYTF. The chain has TRBV4-1 and TRBJ1-2; TRBD1 matches at 7 bases. J lost 6 bases, V lost 0 bases, and 16 bases had no gene match. The CDR3 length is 18 residues. Germline V gene lookup returns CDR1 MGHRA and CDR2 YSYEKL.

CDR3 loop: CAWGRPGNNQPQHF. The CDR3 bases are TGTGCCTGGGGGCGCCCGGGGAACAATCAGCCCCAGCATTTT. This chain links TRBV30 with TRBJ1-5; D is uncertain. V dropped 5 bases and J dropped 3 bases, with 14 bases sitting between them. CDR1 and CDR2 from the germline V gene are GTSNPN and SVGIG (reference sequence). This CDR3 contains 14 residues.

The CDR3 sequence: CASSRGTNSYNEQFF. CDR3 DNA sequence: TGTGCCAGCAGTCGCGGGACTAACAGCTACAATGAGCAGTTCTTC. The chain combines TRBV6-5 with TRBJ2-1; TRBD2 agrees at 7 bases. CDR1 is MNHEY and CDR2 is SVGAGI in the germline V gene. The CDR3 extends over 15 amino acids. The V segment lost 5 bases and the J segment 3 bases; nucleotides outside the gene matches: 7.

This rearrangement joins TRBV29-1 to TRBJ1-1, with a possible D match to TRBD1 (6 bases). From germline, CDR1 is SQVTM and CDR2 ANQGSEA. CDR3 size: 14 residues. V was shortened by 6 bases and J by 5 bases, with 19 bases between the two germline ends. This CDR3 reads CSVAQGRGSTEAFF. The CDR3 nucleotides are TGCAGCGTCGCACAGGGTCGAGGTTCGACTGAAGCTTTCTTT.

As to this clone: The sample contains more than one DNA sequence encoding this CDR3. The chain carries TRBV18 and TRBJ2-7; 10 bases line up with TRBD2. Germline CDR1 KGHSH, CDR2 LQKENI. Trimming at V came to 3 bases and at J to 2 bases, leaving 1 base not matched to a gene. CDR3 size: 14 residues. The CDR3 DNA reads as TGTGCCAGCTCACCTGGGACTAGCGCCTACGAGCAGTACTTC. Translating gives CASSPGTSAYEQYF.

This chain joins TRBV18 and TRBJ1-2, with D maybe TRBD1 (5 bases). The CDR3 covers 13 residues. Trimming took off 6 bases at V and 5 bases at J, with 13 bases between the two ends. Germline V CDR1 and CDR2: KGHSH, LQKENI. CDR3 loop: CASSPTVEYGYTF. For the CDR3, the DNA is TGTGCCAGCTCCCCGACAGTGGAGTATGGCTACACCTTC.

This clone showed up just a few times. The chain carries TRBV19 and TRBJ2-7; possibly TRBD2 for D (6 bases). Germline CDR1 and CDR2: LNHDA and SQIVND (reference sequence). The CDR3 is 13 residues long. Between the trimmed V and J ends, which lost 9 bases and 3 bases, there was a span of 15 bases. CDR3 protein: CASPRREDYEQYF. The CDR3 DNA reads as TGTGCCAGCCCGAGGAGGGAGGACTACGAGCAGTACTTC.

The chain joins TRBV9 to TRBJ1-2; tentatively, D is TRBD1 (5 bases). Trimming took 0 bases from V and 8 from J, leaving 11 bases between them. Germline CDR1 SGDLS, CDR2 YYNGEE. The CDR3 runs 13 residues. The CDR3 here is CASSVGQGEGYTF. CDR3 DNA sequence: TGTGCCAGCAGCGTAGGGCAGGGTGAGGGCTACACCTTC. Combining the CDR3 with reference TRBV9 and TRBJ1-2 gives the whole variable domain DSGVTQTPKHLITATGQRVTLRCSPRSGDLSVYWYQQSLDQGLQFLIQYYNGEERAKGNILERFSAQQFPDLHSELNLSSLELGDSALYFCASSVGQGEGYTFGSGTRLTVV.

This sequence joins TRBV11-2 and TRBJ2-1; 8 bases match TRBD2. J was trimmed by 6 bases and V by 6 bases; bases with no gene match: 4. Germline CDR1 and CDR2: SGHAT and FQNNGV. CDR3 length: 13 amino acids. The DNA of the CDR3 is TGTGCCAGCAGTCGGGCGGGGGGCAATGAGCAGTTCTTC. Its protein product is CASSRAGGNEQFF.

CDR3 protein: CASSDNRAPYGYTF. CDR3 sequence (DNA): TGTGCCAGCAGTGATAACAGGGCCCCCTATGGCTACACCTTC. This chain links TRBV6-1 with TRBJ1-2, with a weak D call TRBD1 (6 bases). The CDR3 sequence is 14 residues long. Germline assignment: CDR1 MNHNS and CDR2 SASEGT. The V end lost 3 bases, the J end lost 4 bases, and 12 bases lay between the germline ends.

The V and J genes are TRBV5-4 and TRBJ2-7; TRBD1 might be the D (6 bases). CDR1 is SGHNT, CDR2 YYREEE, per germline (reference sequence). This CDR3 is 13 amino acids long. Trimming cost V 2 bases and J 6 bases, with 12 bases left between them. CDR3 protein: CASSFEQGFEQYF. The CDR3 nucleotides are TGTGCCAGCAGCTTTGAGCAGGGGTTCGAGCAGTACTTC. Looking up the rest from reference TRBV5-4 and TRBJ2-7 gives the full variable domain: ETGVTQSPTHLIKTRGQQVTLRCSSQSGHNTVSWYQQALGQGPQFIFQYYREEENGRGNFPPRFSGLQFPNYSSELNVNALELDDSALYLCASSFEQGFEQYFGPGTRLTVT.

This clone occurred many times. The rearrangement uses TRBV7-5 and TRBJ2-1; the table's D call TRBD1 went unverified against the DNA. TRBV7-5 is a pseudogene. CDR3 size: 20 residues. CDR3 sequence: CARSLTGGVRGGVNNNEQFF. The CDR3 DNA is TGTGCCAGAAGCCTGACAGGGGGCGTTCGGGGCGGGGTAAATAACAATGAGCAGTTCTTC.

The CDR3 here is CASRSTGTENEKLFF. DNA for the CDR3: TGCGCCAGCAGGTCAACCGGGACAGAAAATGAAAAACTGTTTTTT. The chain uses TRBV5-1 and TRBJ1-4, with 7 bases matching TRBD1. Trimming at V came to 5 bases and at J to 5 bases, leaving 9 bases not matched to a gene. This CDR3 comprises 15 residues. The V gene's germline CDR1 is SGHRS and CDR2 YFSETQ.

In its sample, this clone was seen a few times. V and J are TRBV30 and TRBJ2-3; TRBD1 is a possible D gene (5 bases). Trimming left V 1 base short and J 8 bases short, with 10 bases between. Germline V gene lookup returns CDR1 GTSNPN and CDR2 SVGIG (reference sequence). CDR3 length: 12 amino acids. For the CDR3, the DNA is TGTGCCTGGAGTGGGACACCAGCTACGCAGTATTTT. It is translated as CAWSGTPATQYF. Looking up the rest from reference TRBV30 and TRBJ2-3 gives the full variable domain: SQTIHQWPATLVQPVGSPLSLECTVEGTSNPNLYWYRQAAGRGLQLLFYSVGIGQISSEVPQNLSASRPQDRQFILSSKKLLLSDSGFYLCAWSGTPATQYFGPGTRLTVL.

V and J are TRBV7-2 and TRBJ1-2; 8 bases are shared with TRBD1. The CDR3 sequence is 15 residues long. Trimming at V came to 5 bases and at J to 4 bases, leaving 9 bases not matched to a gene. Germline V lookup: CDR1 SGHTA, CDR2 FQGNSA. The CDR3 region is CASSKSQGAGYGYTF. CDR3 DNA sequence: TGTGCCAGCAGCAAAAGCCAGGGGGCCGGCTATGGCTACACCTTC.